Shown below are 27 T cell receptor beta chains from a single sample sequenced in a study of blood T cells in healthy people across ages. Next came a second PCR, run for about 6 to 12 cycles, which used a sample-barcoded 5' primer along with a J-beta primer mix. A single record per CDR3 protein comes from TCRdb applying MiXCR to the 5' RACE reads. The profile shows about 720,000 distinct CDR3 sequences, over 20% of them singletons. Specimen: blood. These receptors were taken from a man between 65 and 79 years old in good health.

This clonotype was recorded at least ten times. The chain joins TRBV7-9 to TRBJ2-6; D might be TRBD1 (6 bases). In germline, CDR1 is SEHNR, CDR2 FQNEAQ (reference sequence). Trimming took 8 bases from V and 0 from J, leaving 20 bases between them. The CDR3 length is 18 residues. CDR3 protein: CASQTIDRRISGANVLTF. In nucleotides, the CDR3 is TGTGCCAGCCAGACCATAGACAGGCGAATCTCTGGGGCCAACGTCCTGACTTTC. Together with reference TRBV7-9 and TRBJ2-6, the CDR3 gives the full variable domain: DTGVSQNPRHKITKRGQNVTFRCDPISEHNRLYWYRQTLGQGPEFLTYFQNEAQLEKSRLLSDRFSAERPKGSFSTLEIQRTEQGDSAMYLCASQTIDRRISGANVLTFGAGSRLTVL.

This clonotype came up a few times. The chain carries TRBV7-6 and TRBJ1-1; D ambiguous. V was clipped by 6 bases and J by 2 bases, with 19 bases between them. Germline-derived CDR1 and CDR2 are SGHVS and FNYEAQ. The CDR3 loop spans 16 amino acids. CDR3 coding DNA: TGTGCCAGCAGTTCTGACGGGCCCAGGAGTAACACTGAAGCTTTCTTT. Protein: CASSSDGPRSNTEAFF.

This clonotype has only a few counts. This chain's CDR3 is CASSLAYLGGDNTEAFF. DNA of the CDR3: TGTGCCAGCAGCTTAGCATATCTAGGGGGCGATAACACTGAAGCTTTCTTT. This sequence joins TRBV7-9 and TRBJ1-1; 7 bases are a match to TRBD1. Germline values: CDR1 SEHNR, CDR2 FQNEAQ (reference sequence). The CDR3 spans 17 residues. J was trimmed by 2 bases and V by 0 bases; bases with no gene match: 9. The full variable domain, with the rest looked up from reference TRBV7-9 and TRBJ1-1, is DTGVSQNPRHKITKRGQNVTFRCDPISEHNRLYWYRQTLGQGPEFLTYFQNEAQLEKSRLLSDRFSAERPKGSFSTLEIQRTEQGDSAMYLCASSLAYLGGDNTEAFFGQGTRLTVV.

With respect to this clonotype: A read error may explain this, as a much larger clone is one base away. The chain uses TRBV20-1 and TRBJ2-7, with D perhaps TRBD2 (6 bases). V was pared by 5 bases and J by 2 bases, with 13 bases between. Germline loops: CDR1 DFQATT, CDR2 SNEGSKA (reference sequence). This CDR3 is built from 13 residues. The CDR3 sequence: CSAATRTTYEQYF. The CDR3 region has the DNA TGCAGTGCTGCCACACGGACTACCTACGAGCAGTACTTC.

The V gene is TRBV6-5, the J gene TRBJ2-3, with D possibly being TRBD1 (5 bases). CDR1 and CDR2 from the germline V gene are MNHEY and SVGAGI. CDR3 length: 14 amino acids. V lost 0 bases to trimming and J lost 6 bases, with 10 bases between them. This chain's CDR3 is CASSYSQAGDTQYF. The CDR3 bases are TGTGCCAGCAGTTACTCACAGGCCGGGGATACGCAGTATTTT.

This clonotype was picked up many times. This chain links TRBV12-3 or TRBV12-4 with TRBJ1-4, with TRBD1 identical over 9 bases. CDR3 length: 16 amino acids. Trimming removed 5 bases from V and 3 bases from J; junction bases left unmatched: 7. The CDR3 DNA reads TGTGCCAGCAGTAAAGGGACAGGGATGGCTAATGAAAAACTGTTTTTT. This translates into CASSKGTGMANEKLFF.

This clonotype was counted between two and nine times. The gene calls are TRBV20-1 and TRBJ1-2; D uncertain. Looked up from germline, CDR1 is DFQATT and CDR2 is SNEGSKA (reference sequence). Between the trimmed V and J ends, which lost 3 bases and 1 base, there was a span of 6 bases. This CDR3 spans 12 amino acids. CDR3 nucleotide sequence: TGCAGTGCTAGTGATCATAACTATGGCTACACCTTC. It yields the protein CSASDHNYGYTF.

This clonotype was recorded at least ten times. V and J are TRBV4-3 and TRBJ2-1; D is perhaps TRBD2 (6 bases). Trimming cost V 2 bases and J 6 bases, with 11 bases left between them. This CDR3 comprises 14 residues. Germline V gene lookup returns CDR1 LGHNA and CDR2 YSLEER. CDR3 in amino acids: CASSQLAGSNEQFF. Here the CDR3 DNA reads TGCGCCAGCAGCCAATTAGCCGGGAGCAATGAGCAGTTCTTC.

As for this clonotype: The junction departs from germline at one end; a sequencing error may be responsible. The chain employs TRBV29-1 and TRBJ2-1, with 8 nucleotides matching TRBD1. In germline, CDR1 is SQVTM, CDR2 ANQGSEA. The CDR3 extends over 15 amino acids. The CDR3 here is CGVDAGRGPFDEQFF. The DNA for the CDR3 is TGCGGCGTTGATGCGGGCAGGGGGCCTTTCGATGAGCAGTTCTTC.

The chain couples TRBV9 to TRBJ2-4, with 9 bases matching TRBD1. The CDR3 length is 15 residues. Germline V lookup: CDR1 SGDLS, CDR2 YYNGEE. V dropped 3 bases and J dropped 3; count of bases not matched to a gene: 4. The CDR3 region is CASSGTGVVKNIQYF. In nucleotides, the CDR3 is TGTGCCAGCAGCGGGACAGGGGTGGTCAAAAACATTCAGTACTTC.

In this sample, this clonotype turned up many times. The V call is TRBV28, the J call TRBJ2-6; D call uncertain. Germline values: CDR1 MDHEN, CDR2 SYDVKM. CDR3 length equals 16 residues. Deletions cut 5 bases from V and 0 bases from J, with 11 bases between. CDR3 nucleotide sequence: TGTGCCAGCAGTGCCATTCTGAGCTCTGGGGCCAACGTCCTGACTTTC. Translated: CASSAILSSGANVLTF.

The sample holds many counts of this clonotype. J is TRBJ2-1 and V is TRBV6-7; 9 bases are shared with TRBD2. TRBV6-7 is labeled an ORF, and its function is uncertain. This CDR3 has 17 amino acids. J was trimmed by 6 bases and V by 2 bases; bases with no gene match: 11. As DNA, the CDR3 is TGTGCCAGCAGTTACGTTCGGTTTGGGCGGGGGGGCAATGAGCAGTTCTTC. Translation: CASSYVRFGRGGNEQFF.

This clonotype has more than one count but fewer than ten. This sequence joins TRBV20-1 and TRBJ2-5; the D gene is possibly TRBD2 (7 bases). V was shortened by 6 bases and J by 1 base, with 15 bases between the two germline ends. Per germline, CDR1 DFQATT and CDR2 SNEGSKA (reference sequence). The CDR3 sequence is 14 residues long. CDR3 region: CSAKGGKAQETQYF. The CDR3 nucleotides are TGCAGTGCAAAGGGGGGGAAAGCCCAAGAGACCCAGTACTTC.

With respect to this clonotype: A read error is possible here, since a much larger clone lies one base away. J is TRBJ2-3 and V is TRBV28, with D perhaps matching TRBD2 (5 bases). The CDR3 totals 12 residues. V gave up 9 bases and J gave up 6 bases, with 13 bases separating them. The germline V gene encodes CDR1 MDHEN and CDR2 SYDVKM. As DNA, the CDR3 is TGTGCCAGTGGCTCGGGGTTGGATACGCAGTATTTT. This sequence encodes CASGSGLDTQYF.

This clonotype was found a few times. The junction differs from germline at one of its ends, possibly a read error. The rearrangement links TRBV2 to TRBJ2-4, with D uncertain. The CDR3 spans 14 residues. Germline V gene data show CDR1 as SNHLY and CDR2 as FYNNEI. DNA for the CDR3: TGTGCCGGCAGCCAACTTGTAACTGCGAACATTCAGTACTTC. This codes for CAGSQLVTANIQYF. The full variable domain, with the rest looked up from reference TRBV2 and TRBJ2-4, is EPEVTQTPSHQVTQMGQEVILRCVPISNHLYFYWYRQILGQKVEFLVSFYNNEISEKSEIFDDQFSVERPDGSNFTLKIRSTKLEDSAMYFCAGSQLVTANIQYFGAGTRLSVL.

The rearrangement joins TRBV5-1 to TRBJ2-1; D is unclear. From germline, CDR1 is SGHRS and CDR2 YFSETQ. Trimming removed 1 base at V and 6 bases at J, with 14 bases between. The CDR3 is 15 amino acids. Here the CDR3 reads CASSLSAPTPNEQFF. In nucleotides, the CDR3 is TGCGCCAGCAGCTTGTCGGCCCCAACCCCCAATGAGCAGTTCTTC.

The chain links TRBV29-1 to TRBJ2-1, with D unresolved. The CDR3 is 10 amino acids. The germline V gene has CDR1 SQVTM and CDR2 ANQGSEA. V was trimmed by 6 bases and J by 6 bases, leaving 6 bases between them. The CDR3 coding sequence is TGCAGCGTCTCCGTCAATGAGCAGTTCTTC. As protein: CSVSVNEQFF.

The V call is TRBV12-3 or TRBV12-4, the J call TRBJ1-2; the D gene is possibly TRBD1 (6 bases). Between the trimmed V and J ends, which lost 3 bases and 8 bases, there was a span of 19 bases. CDR3 length: 15 amino acids. DNA for the CDR3: TGTGCCAGCAGTTTGGATGGCCTCAGGGGAGAGGGCTACACCTTC. Translation gives CASSLDGLRGEGYTF.

V usage is TRBV4-2 and J usage is TRBJ1-6, with 8 bases aligning to TRBD1. Germline assignment: CDR1 LGHNA and CDR2 YNFKEQ. The V segment lost 0 bases and the J segment 8 bases; nucleotides outside the gene matches: 3. There are 15 residues in the CDR3. The CDR3 protein is CASSQDQGADSPLHF. The CDR3 DNA reads TGTGCCAGCAGCCAAGATCAGGGGGCGGATTCACCCCTCCACTTT.

The V gene is TRBV20-1, the J gene TRBJ1-1; D is undetermined. The germline gives CDR1 DFQATT, CDR2 SNEGSKA (reference sequence). The CDR3 has 13 amino acids. With 1 base removed from V and 4 bases from J, the gap between germline ends came to 10 bases. The CDR3 sequence: CSARVRASTEAFF. In DNA, the CDR3 is TGCAGTGCTAGAGTTAGGGCGAGCACTGAAGCTTTCTTT.

This sequence joins TRBV29-1 and TRBJ2-3; D not certain. V was pared by 4 bases and J by 6 bases, with 11 bases between. Germline values: CDR1 SQVTM, CDR2 ANQGSEA. The CDR3 covers 12 residues. CDR3 DNA: TGCAGCGTTGCTTTTAGTGGGGATACGCAGTATTTT. Its protein product is CSVAFSGDTQYF.

This clonotype occurred a few times. The gene calls are TRBV18 and TRBJ1-1; a weak D match, TRBD1 (5 bases). With 6 bases removed from V and 8 bases from J, the gap between germline ends came to 10 bases. The CDR3 has 11 amino acids. CDR1 is KGHSH and CDR2 is LQKENI in the germline V gene. As DNA, the CDR3 is TGTGCCAGCTCGTCACGGGGGGAAGCTTTCTTT. Translated, it gives CASSSRGEAFF.

In its sample, this clonotype was seen a few times. The CDR3 bases are TGCGCCAGCAGCCCCGGGACTAGCGGCCCAGATACGCAGTATTTT. Protein product: CASSPGTSGPDTQYF. This chain joins TRBV5-1 and TRBJ2-3; TRBD2 matches at 11 bases. This CDR3 region has 15 residues. J gave up 4 bases and V 4 bases, and 5 bases lay outside the gene matches. The germline V gene encodes CDR1 SGHRS and CDR2 YFSETQ.

V usage is TRBV15 and J usage is TRBJ1-5; D call uncertain. This CDR3 region has 14 residues. Trimming took 5 bases from V and 4 from J, leaving 12 bases between them. Per the germline V gene, CDR1 is LNHNV and CDR2 is YYDKDF (reference sequence). The CDR3 is CATSVRATNQPQHF. DNA of the CDR3: TGTGCCACCAGCGTCCGGGCTACAAATCAGCCCCAGCATTTT.

The gene calls are TRBV25-1 and TRBJ1-2, with 10 bases fitting TRBD1. V shed 6 bases, J shed 4 bases, and the junction held 14 bases outside the gene matches. The CDR3 is made up of 17 amino acids. Germline lookup yields CDR1 MGHDK and CDR2 SYGVNS. This chain's CDR3 is CASSPDAGTGESYGYTF. DNA for the CDR3: TGTGCCAGCAGCCCGGATGCCGGGACAGGGGAATCCTATGGCTACACCTTC.

The chain combines TRBV6-2 or TRBV6-3 with TRBJ2-7; TRBD1 agrees at 8 bases. This CDR3 spans 15 amino acids. CDR1 MNHEY and CDR2 SVGEGT come from the germline V gene. V was clipped by 2 bases and J by 4 bases; unmatched bases: 7. This CDR3 reads CASSYGGTGVYEQYF. The CDR3 DNA is TGTGCCAGCAGTTACGGAGGGACAGGTGTTTACGAGCAGTACTTC.

The table lists this clonotype with a few counts. This rearrangement joins TRBV6-5 to TRBJ1-6; D is perhaps TRBD1 (6 bases). This CDR3 has 15 amino acids. The V end was cut by 0 bases, the J end by 6 bases, with 9 bases between. CDR1 MNHEY and CDR2 SVGAGI come from the germline V gene. This chain's CDR3 is CASSYSTRGNSPLHF. As DNA, the CDR3 is TGTGCCAGCAGTTACTCGACCAGGGGTAATTCACCCCTCCACTTT.